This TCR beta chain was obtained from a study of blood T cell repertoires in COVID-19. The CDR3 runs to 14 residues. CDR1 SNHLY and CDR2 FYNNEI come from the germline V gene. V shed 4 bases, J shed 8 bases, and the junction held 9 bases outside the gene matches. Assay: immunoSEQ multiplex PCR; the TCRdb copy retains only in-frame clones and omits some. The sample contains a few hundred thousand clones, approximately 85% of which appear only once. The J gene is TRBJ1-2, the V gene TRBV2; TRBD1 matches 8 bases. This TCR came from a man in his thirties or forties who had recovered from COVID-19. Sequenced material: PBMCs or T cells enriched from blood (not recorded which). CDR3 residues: CASSGTGLPGGYTF. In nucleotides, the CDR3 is TGTGCCAGCAGTGGGACAGGGCTCCCCGGGGGCTACACCTTC.